What follows are 14 T cell receptor beta chains derived from one specimen sequenced in a study of cytomegalovirus exposure and HLA in healthy donors (TCRdb year 2017). The library was generated by the immunoSEQ multiplex PCR assay. For the multiplex PCR, a mixture combining 60 forward primers for TCR Vbeta segments and 13 reverse primers for TCR Jbeta segments was used. In its TCRdb copy, this immuneACCESS table keeps in-frame sequences only and misses some clones. Where compared with another copy, unresolved V genes explain less than half of these, and the others have no known cause. The table for this sample records around 100,000 clones. The top ten constitute 3.5% of the sample. The sequencing sample was made of PBMCs. The receptors shown here come from a man in his forties or fifties in good health and CMV-seronegative.

The chain has TRBV7-6 and TRBJ2-2, with D possibly being TRBD2 (6 bases). The V end was cut by 1 base, the J end by 0 bases, with 9 bases between. The CDR3 spans 16 residues. Germline values: CDR1 SGHVS, CDR2 FNYEAQ. CDR3: CASSLEGGTNTGELFF. In DNA form, the CDR3 reads TGTGCCAGCAGCTTAGAGGGCGGGACGAACACCGGGGAGCTGTTTTTT.

The chain is built from TRBV11-2 and TRBJ1-2; no firm D call. Per the germline V gene, CDR1 is SGHAT and CDR2 is FQNNGV. This CDR3 contains 12 residues. Between the trimmed V and J ends, which lost 9 bases and 6 bases, there was a span of 14 bases. The chain's CDR3 is CASNPGVHGYTF. Written as DNA, the CDR3 is TGTGCCAGTAACCCCGGGGTTCATGGCTACACCTTC.

The genes are TRBV29-1 and TRBJ2-2, with 14 bases lining up with TRBD2. The CDR3 consists of 17 residues. V dropped 6 bases and J dropped 4; count of bases not matched to a gene: 10. Germline V lookup: CDR1 SQVTM, CDR2 ANQGSEA. DNA for the CDR3: TGCAGCGTGGCGACTAGCGGGAGGGCCGGAGGCACCGGGGAGCTGTTTTTT. It translates to CSVATSGRAGGTGELFF.

This sequence joins TRBV19 and TRBJ1-5, with 8 bases lining up with TRBD1. Germline V CDR1 and CDR2: LNHDA, SQIVND (reference sequence). J gave up 7 bases and V 4 bases, and 9 bases lay outside the gene matches. This CDR3 spans 15 amino acids. CDR3 nucleotides: TGTGCCAGTAGTACCTCAGGGGGCCGAGGGCAGCCCCAGCATTTT. Its protein product is CASSTSGGRGQPQHF.

This chain links TRBV28 with TRBJ1-1, with unresolved D. The ends were cut back, 7 bases at V and 0 bases at J, with 15 bases in the middle. The CDR3 is 15 amino acids. Germline V gene sequence: CDR1 MDHEN, CDR2 SYDVKM. CDR3 bases: TGTGCCAGCACGGGTCGGTATAGGTTGAACACTGAAGCTTTCTTT. Residues: CASTGRYRLNTEAFF.

This chain uses TRBV5-6 with TRBJ1-1; TRBD1 agrees at 8 bases. The V gene's germline CDR1 is SGHDT and CDR2 YYEEEE. The junction had 4 bases not matched to a gene; V was cut back by 2 bases and J by 7 bases. The CDR3 runs 13 residues. The CDR3, as DNA: TGTGCCAGCAGCTTTATTACAGGGGGTGAAGCTTTCTTT. This translates into CASSFITGGEAFF. Using reference TRBV5-6 and TRBJ1-1 for the parts outside the CDR3, the full variable domain is DAGVTQSPTHLIKTRGQQVTLRCSPKSGHDTVSWYQQALGQGPQFIFQYYEEEERQRGNFPDRFSGHQFPNYSSELNVNALLLGDSALYLCASSFITGGEAFFGQGTRLTVV.

J is TRBJ2-2 and V is TRBV28; possibly TRBD1 for D (5 bases). The CDR3 is 17 residues long. Germline-derived CDR1 and CDR2 are MDHEN and SYDVKM. Trimming cost V 1 base and J 6 bases, with 18 bases left between them. The CDR3 bases are TGTGCCAGCAGTTTATTAAACCCCGCTAGGGGCCCCGGGGAGCTGTTTTTT. It codes for CASSLLNPARGPGELFF.

V gene TRBV19 combines with J gene TRBJ1-1; D gene ambiguous. The ends were cut back, 3 bases at V and 6 bases at J, with 11 bases in the middle. Germline lookup yields CDR1 LNHDA and CDR2 SQIVND (reference sequence). This CDR3 has 13 residues. The CDR3 sequence is CASSMSEWAEAFF. DNA for the CDR3: TGTGCCAGTAGTATGTCGGAGTGGGCTGAAGCTTTCTTT.

The chain is built from TRBV29-1 and TRBJ1-2; 7 nucleotides agree with TRBD1. The CDR3 has 15 amino acids. The J segment lost 6 bases and the V segment lost 2 bases, leaving 12 bases of the junction unmatched. Germline CDR1 reads SQVTM; CDR2 reads ANQGSEA. The CDR3 DNA sequence: TGCAGCGTTGAATTTATTCAAACAGGGGCTGATGGCTACACCTTC. Translating it yields CSVEFIQTGADGYTF.

This chain uses TRBV2 with TRBJ1-2; TRBD1 matches at 8 bases. Trimming cost V 7 bases and J 4 bases; bases outside gene matches: 11. Per germline, CDR1 SNHLY and CDR2 FYNNEI. The CDR3 length is 15 residues. The CDR3 loop is CASIVMPGGVYGYTF. In nucleotides, the CDR3 is TGTGCCAGCATCGTCATGCCAGGGGGCGTCTATGGCTACACCTTC.

V gene TRBV18 combines with J gene TRBJ2-3, with TRBD1 matching over 7 bases. Germline CDR1 and CDR2: KGHSH and LQKENI. The CDR3 runs 17 residues. With V trimmed by 6 bases and J by 1 base, 13 bases remained unmatched. The CDR3 is CASSLLYDGQGTDTQYF. For the CDR3, the DNA is TGTGCCAGCTCGCTGCTTTACGACGGACAGGGCACAGATACGCAGTATTTT.

The CDR3 region has the DNA TGTGCCAGCAGCTTAGCTGGGACAGGGACTGTCGGGGAGCTGTTTTTT. Translation gives CASSLAGTGTVGELFF. The rearrangement links TRBV7-9 to TRBJ2-2; TRBD1 aligns across 9 bases. V trimming: 0 bases; J trimming: 7 bases; junction bases outside the gene matches: 6. The CDR3 extends over 16 amino acids. Germline V gives CDR1 SEHNR, CDR2 FQNEAQ (reference sequence).

The rearrangement links TRBV11-3 to TRBJ1-5; the D is unclear. V was pared by 1 base and J by 6 bases, with 4 bases between. There are 12 residues in the CDR3. Germline V gene data show CDR1 as SGHNT and CDR2 as YENEEA. The DNA of the CDR3 is TGTGCCAGCAGCTTAGGGGCTCAGCCCCAGCATTTT. This sequence encodes CASSLGAQPQHF.

The gene calls are TRBV5-6 and TRBJ2-5, with 7 bases matching TRBD1. The V and J ends lost 3 bases and 3 bases, in that order; junction bases with no gene match: 5. This CDR3 comprises 14 residues. From germline, CDR1 is SGHDT and CDR2 YYEEEE. The DNA for the CDR3 is TGTGCCAGCAGCTCACCGGGACAGAAAGAGACCCAGTACTTC. It codes for CASSSPGQKETQYF.